The rows below give T cell receptor beta chains drawn from one sample of a study of cytomegalovirus exposure and HLA in healthy donors. Assay: immunoSEQ multiplex PCR; the TCRdb copy retains only in-frame clones and omits some. The sample consists of some 170,000 clones, under 90% of them appearing once. Sequencing used PBMCs. These receptors originate from a man younger than 45 in good health and CMV-seronegative. Each CDR3 is given with its conserved first and last residue. The order of the fields is D gene, CDR3 length, V gene, clone size, J gene, CDR3 protein, CDR3 DNA. A D gene is named only where the DNA matches it firmly. The size of a clone is reported for some rows only, either as once, few or many, or as a class for expanded clones.

-	15	TRBV6-5	once	TRBJ2-1	CASSGPRTADNEQFF	TGTGCCAGCAGTGGACCACGGACTGCGGACAATGAGCAGTTCTTC
-	17	TRBV29-1	-	TRBJ2-6	CSALGRQGGGWANVLTF	TGCAGCGCCCTAGGTCGGCAGGGGGGTGGTTGGGCCAACGTCCTGACTTTC
-	16	TRBV4-3	-	TRBJ2-1	CASSQARGRSYNEQFF	TGCGCCAGCAGCCAAGCGCGGGGGCGATCCTACAATGAGCAGTTCTTC
-	14	TRBV30	once	TRBJ1-1	CASPSAGLNTEAFF	TGTGCCTCACCCTCTGCCGGTCTGAACACTGAAGCTTTCTTT
-	14	TRBV28	-	TRBJ1-2	CASSVDNKNYGYTF	TGTGCCAGCAGTGTCGACAATAAGAACTATGGCTACACCTTC
-	16	TRBV7-2	-	TRBJ1-1	CASSPAGRSMNTEAFF	TGTGCCAGCAGCCCAGCGGGCAGGTCCATGAACACTGAAGCTTTCTTT
TRBD1	16	TRBV6-5	-	TRBJ1-1	CASSYHRGFGRSEAFF	TGTGCCAGCAGTTACCACAGGGGGTTCGGTAGGTCTGAAGCTTTCTTT
TRBD2	16	TRBV10-1	few	TRBJ2-3	CASSEGREGLTDTQYF	TGCGCCAGCAGTGAGGGGCGGGAGGGCCTGACAGATACGCAGTATTTT
-	13	TRBV29-1	-	TRBJ2-2	CSVSLANTGELFF	TGCAGCGTTTCACTAGCGAACACCGGGGAGCTGTTTTTT
-	11	TRBV27	-	TRBJ2-7	CSGTLSYEQYF	TGTTCCGGGACTTTATCCTACGAGCAGTACTTC
-	12	TRBV28	-	TRBJ2-7	CASVRSSYEQYF	TGTGCCAGCGTCCGGAGCTCCTACGAGCAGTACTTC
-	16	TRBV6-6	-	TRBJ2-1	CASSSRGAVIRNEQFF	TGTGCCAGCAGCTCACGGGGGGCGGTAATCAGAAATGAGCAGTTCTTC
TRBD1	13	TRBV29-1	-	TRBJ1-2	CSVAGGPNYGYTF	TGCAGCGTTGCAGGGGGTCCGAACTATGGCTACACCTTC
-	16	TRBV11-3	-	TRBJ2-7	CASSLEQGGGTYEQYF	TGTGCCAGCAGCTTAGAGCAGGGAGGTGGCACCTACGAGCAGTACTTC
-	14	TRBV28	-	TRBJ1-5	CASSPHSSNQPQHF	TGTGCCAGCAGCCCCCATTCTAGCAATCAGCCCCAGCATTTT
-	13	TRBV27	few	TRBJ1-2	CASSLSTVQGYTF	TGTGCCAGCAGTTTATCCACAGTACAGGGCTACACCTTC
-	13	TRBV7-2	few	TRBJ1-1	CASSLSRVAEAFF	TGTGCCAGCAGCTTAAGCCGTGTCGCTGAAGCTTTCTTT
-	11	TRBV11-2	once	TRBJ1-1	CASSLGREAFF	TGTGCCAGCAGCTTGGGCAGGGAAGCTTTCTTT
-	14	TRBV7-3	once	TRBJ2-1	CASSLNTGRNEQFF	TGTGCCAGCAGCTTAAATACAGGGCGCAATGAGCAGTTCTTC
TRBD1	15	TRBV15	-	TRBJ2-2	CATSRDRGGTGELFF	TGTGCCACCAGCAGGGACAGGGGAGGGACCGGGGAGCTGTTTTTT
-	12	TRBV9	-	TRBJ2-1	CASSVTQGVPFF	TGTGCCAGCAGCGTGACGCAGGGCGTGCCGTTCTTC
-	14	TRBV27	-	TRBJ2-3	CASKGGLSTDTQYF	TGTGCCAGCAAGGGGGGACTAAGCACAGATACGCAGTATTTT
-	13	TRBV29-1	-	TRBJ2-1	CSVYATSGNEQFF	TGCAGCGTGTACGCCACTTCGGGAAATGAGCAGTTCTTC
TRBD1	14	TRBV6-1	-	TRBJ2-2	CASGQGAVTGELFF	TGTGCCAGCGGACAGGGGGCGGTCACCGGGGAGCTGTTTTTT
-	15	TRBV7-2	-	TRBJ2-1	CASSRTEGSYNEQFF	TGTGCCAGCAGCAGGACAGAGGGCTCCTACAATGAGCAGTTCTTC
-	16	TRBV21-1	-	TRBJ1-5	CASSKVGQGGGQPQHF	TGTGCCAGCAGCAAAGTCGGACAGGGAGGGGGTCAGCCCCAGCATTTT
TRBD2	14	TRBV28	-	TRBJ2-3	CASSSRLAADTQYF	TGTGCCAGCAGTTCCCGACTAGCGGCAGATACGCAGTATTTT
TRBD1	15	TRBV10-3	-	TRBJ1-2	CAISEGPGQGSGYTF	TGTGCCATCAGTGAGGGACCGGGACAGGGGTCTGGCTACACCTTC
TRBD1	15	TRBV7-9	few	TRBJ2-1	CASSPRDRGYNEQFF	TGTGCCAGCAGCCCCCGGGACAGGGGTTACAATGAGCAGTTCTTC
-	12	TRBV11-2	once	TRBJ2-4	CASSLTANIQYF	TGTGCCAGCAGCTTAACTGCAAACATTCAGTACTTC
-	14	TRBV4-2	-	TRBJ2-1	CASSYPGAHNEQFF	TGTGCCAGCAGCTATCCGGGAGCCCACAATGAGCAGTTCTTC
TRBD1	16	TRBV13	-	TRBJ1-1	CASSLNQQGVNTEAFF	TGTGCCAGCAGCTTAAATCAGCAGGGGGTGAACACTGAAGCTTTCTTT
-	15	TRBV30	-	TRBJ1-5	CAWSMTGYSNQPQHF	TGTGCCTGGAGCATGACAGGATATAGCAATCAGCCCCAGCATTTT
-	12	TRBV10-2	few	TRBJ1-5	CASSLSNQPQHF	TGCGCCAGCAGTCTAAGCAATCAGCCCCAGCATTTT
-	17	TRBV5-4	-	TRBJ2-6	CASSLGARESGANVLTF	TGTGCCAGCAGCTTAGGGGCTAGAGAATCTGGGGCCAACGTCCTGACTTTC
TRBD1	13	TRBV29-1	-	TRBJ1-1	CSVIQGVNTEAFF	TGCAGCGTCATACAGGGGGTGAACACTGAAGCTTTCTTT
TRBD2	12	TRBV7-2	-	TRBJ2-1	CASSVYSGEQFF	TGTGCCAGCAGCGTCTATAGCGGGGAGCAGTTCTTC
TRBD1	14	TRBV28	-	TRBJ1-2	CASSMNRGLGGYTF	TGTGCCAGCAGTATGAACAGGGGGCTAGGTGGCTACACCTTC
TRBD2	15	TRBV5-1	-	TRBJ2-7	CASSLLTSGTREQYF	TGCGCCAGCAGCTTGTTGACTAGCGGGACCCGCGAGCAGTACTTC
TRBD1	17	TRBV5-1	-	TRBJ1-4	CASSLTPGQGLNEKLFF	TGCGCCAGCAGCTTAACCCCGGGACAGGGCCTTAATGAAAAACTGTTTTTT
TRBD2	15	TRBV5-6	-	TRBJ2-1	CASSPGLAGVNEQFF	TGTGCCAGCAGCCCGGGACTAGCGGGAGTTAATGAGCAGTTCTTC
-	14	TRBV27	-	TRBJ2-7	CASSLLQRPYEQYF	TGTGCTAGCAGTTTGTTACAGAGACCCTACGAGCAGTACTTC
TRBD1	15	TRBV9	-	TRBJ1-2	CASSPRGQGNYGYTF	TGTGCCAGCAGCCCCCGTGGACAGGGAAACTATGGCTACACCTTC
-	13	TRBV11-2	-	TRBJ1-1	CASSFRWNTEAFF	TGTGCCAGCAGCTTTCGGTGGAACACTGAAGCTTTCTTT
-	14	TRBV30	-	TRBJ1-5	CAWSVRGSNQPQHF	TGTGCCTGGAGTGTACGAGGGAGCAATCAGCCCCAGCATTTT
-	11	TRBV5-5	-	TRBJ2-1	CASSLENEQFF	TGTGCCAGCAGCTTAGAGAATGAGCAGTTCTTC
-	17	TRBV9	-	TRBJ2-3	CASSVEASLTGTDTQYF	TGTGCCAGCAGCGTAGAGGCTAGCCTTACTGGTACAGATACGCAGTATTTT
TRBD1	12	TRBV29-1	-	TRBJ1-4	CSAGQGNEKLFF	TGCAGCGCGGGACAGGGTAATGAAAAACTGTTTTTT
-	14	TRBV6-5	-	TRBJ1-1	CASSYVQSNTEAFF	TGTGCCAGCAGTTACGTACAGTCGAACACTGAAGCTTTCTTT
-	19	TRBV5-1	once	TRBJ2-1	CASSRDRFTPAGPHNEQFF	TGCGCCAGCAGCCGGGACAGATTTACCCCGGCGGGGCCCCACAATGAGCAGTTCTTC
TRBD1	14	TRBV10-3	-	TRBJ2-1	CAIRGQGVYNEQFF	TGTGCCATCCGGGGACAGGGGGTGTATAATGAGCAGTTCTTC
TRBD1	15	TRBV5-6	-	TRBJ1-1	CASSLSIGTGVGAFF	TGTGCCAGCAGCTTGTCAATTGGGACAGGGGTAGGAGCTTTCTTT